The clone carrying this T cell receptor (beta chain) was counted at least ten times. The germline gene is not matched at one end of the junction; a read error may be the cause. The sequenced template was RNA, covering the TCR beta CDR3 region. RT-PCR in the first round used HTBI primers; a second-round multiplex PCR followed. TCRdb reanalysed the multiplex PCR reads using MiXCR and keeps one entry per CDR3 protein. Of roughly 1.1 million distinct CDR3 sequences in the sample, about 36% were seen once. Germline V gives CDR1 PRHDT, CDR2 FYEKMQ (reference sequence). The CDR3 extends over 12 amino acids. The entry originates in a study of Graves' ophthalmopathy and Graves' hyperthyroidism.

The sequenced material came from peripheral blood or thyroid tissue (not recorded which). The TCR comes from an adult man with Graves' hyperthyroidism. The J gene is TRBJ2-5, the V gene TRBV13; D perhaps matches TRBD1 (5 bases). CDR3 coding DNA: TGTGCCAGCAGCCGGACACCCGACGGTTGGTGCTTC. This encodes CASSRTPDGWCF.